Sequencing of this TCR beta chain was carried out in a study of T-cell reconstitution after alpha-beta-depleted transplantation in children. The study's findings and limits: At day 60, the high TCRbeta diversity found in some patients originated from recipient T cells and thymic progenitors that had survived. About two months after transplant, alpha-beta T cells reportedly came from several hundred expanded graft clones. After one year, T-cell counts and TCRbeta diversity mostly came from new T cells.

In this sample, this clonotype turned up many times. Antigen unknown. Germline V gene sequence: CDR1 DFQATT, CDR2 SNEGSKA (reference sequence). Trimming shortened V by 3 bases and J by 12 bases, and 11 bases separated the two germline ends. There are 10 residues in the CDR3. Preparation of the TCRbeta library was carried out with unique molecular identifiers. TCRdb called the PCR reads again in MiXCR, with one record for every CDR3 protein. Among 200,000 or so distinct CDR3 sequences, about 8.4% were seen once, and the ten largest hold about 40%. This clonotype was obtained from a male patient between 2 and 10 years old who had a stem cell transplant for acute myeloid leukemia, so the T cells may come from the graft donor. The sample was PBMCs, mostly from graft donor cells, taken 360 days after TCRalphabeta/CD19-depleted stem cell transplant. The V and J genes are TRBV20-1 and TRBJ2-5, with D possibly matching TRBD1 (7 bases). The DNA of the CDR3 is TGCAGTGCTAGCCCCAGGGGGGAGTACTTC. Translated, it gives CSASPRGEYF.